This TCR beta chain appears in the sequencing data of a study of radiation and T cells in renal cell carcinoma. The study, taken as a whole, reports: Compared with controls, irradiated tumors showed greater TCR clonality. Tumor samples were small regions of around 0.92 g.

V was clipped by 2 bases and J by 0 bases, with 10 bases between them. CDR3 size: 16 residues. The germline gives CDR1 LNHNV, CDR2 YYDKDF (reference sequence). With regard to this clone: No antigen is known for it.

The data were produced by immunoSEQ multiplex PCR, yet TCRdb's version contains in-frame clones alone and is incomplete. The sample lists under 9,000 clones; around 64% were seen once. Treatment in this sample: treatment-naive control, cytoreductive nephrectomy. Control samples are tumors resected by cytoreductive nephrectomy without prior radiation. This clonotype was obtained from a man aged 60 to 75 with renal cell carcinoma. The source was tumor tissue, collected from a patient whose treatment was nephrectomy without radiotherapy. The J gene is TRBJ1-4, the V gene TRBV15; D gene unclear. The CDR3, as DNA: TGTGCCACCAGCAGAAAAACGGATGCAACTAATGAAAAACTGTTTTTT. Encoded protein: CATSRKTDATNEKLFF.